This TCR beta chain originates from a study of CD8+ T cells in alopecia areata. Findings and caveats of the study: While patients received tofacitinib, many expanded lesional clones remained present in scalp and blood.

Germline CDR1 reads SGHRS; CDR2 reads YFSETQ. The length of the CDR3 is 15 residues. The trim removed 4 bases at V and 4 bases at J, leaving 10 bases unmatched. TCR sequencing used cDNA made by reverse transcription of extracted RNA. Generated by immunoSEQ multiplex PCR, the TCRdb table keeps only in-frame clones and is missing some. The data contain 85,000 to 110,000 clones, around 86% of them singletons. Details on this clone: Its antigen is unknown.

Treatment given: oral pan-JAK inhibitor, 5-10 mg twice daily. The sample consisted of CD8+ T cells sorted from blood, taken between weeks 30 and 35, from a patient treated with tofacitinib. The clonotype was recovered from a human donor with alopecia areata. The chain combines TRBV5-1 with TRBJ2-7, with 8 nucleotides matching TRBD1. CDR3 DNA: TGCGCCAGCAGCCCACTCGGGACAGGTCTTTACGAGCAGTACTTC. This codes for CASSPLGTGLYEQYF. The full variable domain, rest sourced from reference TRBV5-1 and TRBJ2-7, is KAGVTQTPRYLIKTRGQQVTLSCSPISGHRSVSWYQQTPGQGLQFLFEYFSETQRNKGNFPGRFSGRQFSNSRSEMNVSTLELGDSALYLCASSPLGTGLYEQYFGPGTRLTVT.